This passage covers 4 T cell receptor beta chains from one sample sequenced in a study of T cells after yellow fever vaccination. TCRdb reanalysed the 5' RACE reads using MiXCR and keeps one entry per CDR3 protein. The sample has 500,000 to 650,000 distinct CDR3 sequences, about 12% seen once. The sequencing here drew on PBMCs, taken on the day of the yellow fever booster vaccination. These TCRs come from a man between 25 and 39 years old who received the YFV17D yellow fever vaccine.

This clonotype was recorded a few times. The chain links TRBV20-1 to TRBJ2-5, with 8 bases lining up with TRBD1. CDR3 length: 14 amino acids. Germline V gene lookup returns CDR1 DFQATT and CDR2 SNEGSKA (reference sequence). V gave up 6 bases and J gave up 4 bases; unmatched junction bases: 10. The CDR3: CSAAPGGSRETQYF. CDR3 sequence (DNA): TGCAGTGCCGCCCCAGGGGGCTCCAGAGAGACCCAGTACTTC.

This clonotype was observed a handful of times. The rearrangement uses TRBV7-9 and TRBJ2-1; D is unclear. With 1 base removed from V and 5 bases from J, the gap between germline ends came to 9 bases. Germline assignment: CDR1 SEHNR and CDR2 FQNEAQ (reference sequence). The CDR3 runs 14 residues. The CDR3 nucleotides are TGTGCCAGCAGCTTAGAGAATTTTCACAATGAGCAGTTCTTC. Translated, it gives CASSLENFHNEQFF.

This clonotype was observed a few times. The genes are TRBV27 and TRBJ2-7, with D uncertain. The V gene lost 8 bases and the J gene lost 2 bases, with 7 bases spanning the gap. Germline loops: CDR1 MNHEY, CDR2 SMNVEV (reference sequence). The CDR3 contains 11 residues. The CDR3 loop reads CASGIAYEQYF. The CDR3, as DNA: TGTGCCAGCGGGATAGCCTACGAGCAGTACTTC.

This clonotype has just a few counts. V and J are TRBV28 and TRBJ2-7, with 9 bases identical to TRBD1. The germline CDR1 and CDR2 sequences are MDHEN and SYDVKM. This CDR3 contains 15 residues. V was clipped by 4 bases and J by 3 bases; unmatched bases: 7. In DNA, the CDR3 is TGTGCCAGCAGTTCGCACGGGACAGGGATCTACGAGCAGTACTTC. Protein product: CASSSHGTGIYEQYF.